These T cell receptor beta chains were read from a single sample in a study of T-cell memory formation after mild COVID-19. TCRdb re-called the 5' RACE reads with MiXCR, one entry per CDR3 protein. This sample has under 300,000 distinct CDR3 sequences, with about 17% found just once. The sample consisted of PBMCs or a T cell subset sorted from them (not recorded which). Every receptor here comes from a man between 18 and 35 years old who had mild COVID-19 (a few samples of this study predate the infection). Cell type and time point are not known. Both conserved end residues are part of each CDR3. D genes are given only for firm matches. Only part of the rows carry a size: once, few, many, or a class if the clone is expanded.

>TRBD2|many|TRBV7-7|TRBJ2-3
CASSPLAGALTDTQYF
TGTGCTAGCAGCCCATTAGCGGGGGCCCTCACAGATACGCAGTATTTT
>TRBD1|few|TRBV4-2|TRBJ1-6
CASSHRDRNNSPLHF
TGTGCCAGCAGCCACCGGGACAGAAATAATTCACCCCTCCACTTT
>NA|NA|TRBV30|TRBJ2-6
CAWSDRNSGANVLTF
TGTGCCTGGAGTGACAGGAACTCTGGGGCCAACGTCCTGACTTTC
>NA|many|TRBV12-3/TRBV12-4|TRBJ1-5
CASSGTADQPQHF
TGTGCCAGCAGTGGGACGGCCGACCAGCCCCAGCATTTT
>NA|few|TRBV10-2|TRBJ1-2
CASSESAYGYTF
TGCGCCAGCAGTGAGTCCGCCTATGGCTACACCTTC
>NA|NA|TRBV7-9|TRBJ2-5
CASSLRAGKETQYF
TGTGCCAGCAGCTTACGCGCAGGGAAAGAGACCCAGTACTTC
>TRBD1|NA|TRBV5-1|TRBJ1-2
CASSGQGGFNYGYTF
TGCGCCAGCAGCGGCCAGGGGGGTTTCAACTATGGCTACACCTTC
>NA|few|TRBV12-3/TRBV12-4|TRBJ1-5
CASTATENQPQHF
TGTGCCAGCACCGCGACAGAGAACCAGCCCCAGCATTTT
>NA|few|TRBV7-2|TRBJ2-3
CASSEMGTIPDTQYF
TGTGCCAGCAGCGAAATGGGGACCATTCCAGATACGCAGTATTTT
>NA|many|TRBV6-5|TRBJ2-3
CASRASDDTDTQYF
TGTGCCAGCAGGGCTAGCGACGACACAGATACGCAGTATTTT
>NA|NA|TRBV24-1|TRBJ2-1
CATSEVEDPKQFF
TGTGCCACCAGTGAGGTAGAGGACCCTAAGCAGTTCTTC